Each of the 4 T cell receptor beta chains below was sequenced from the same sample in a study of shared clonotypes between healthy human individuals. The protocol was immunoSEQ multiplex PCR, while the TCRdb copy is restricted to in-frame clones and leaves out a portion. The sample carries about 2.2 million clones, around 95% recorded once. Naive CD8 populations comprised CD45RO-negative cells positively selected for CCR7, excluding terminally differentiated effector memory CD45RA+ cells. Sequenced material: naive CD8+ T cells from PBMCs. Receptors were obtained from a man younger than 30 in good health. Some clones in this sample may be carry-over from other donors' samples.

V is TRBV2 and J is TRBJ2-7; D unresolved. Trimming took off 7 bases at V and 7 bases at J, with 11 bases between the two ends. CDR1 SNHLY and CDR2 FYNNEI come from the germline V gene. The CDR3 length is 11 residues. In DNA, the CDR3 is TGTGCCAGCAACATTCAGTGGGAGCAGTACTTC. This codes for CASNIQWEQYF. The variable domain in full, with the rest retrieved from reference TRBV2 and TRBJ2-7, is EPEVTQTPSHQVTQMGQEVILRCVPISNHLYFYWYRQILGQKVEFLVSFYNNEISEKSEIFDDQFSVERPDGSNFTLKIRSTKLEDSAMYFCASNIQWEQYFGPGTRLTVT.

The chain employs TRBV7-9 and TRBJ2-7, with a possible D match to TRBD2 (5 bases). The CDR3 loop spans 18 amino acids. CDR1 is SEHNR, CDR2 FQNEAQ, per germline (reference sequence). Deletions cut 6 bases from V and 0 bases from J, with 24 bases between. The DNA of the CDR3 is TGTGCCAGCAGTCAGGCTGGCCTAGCTGGGCCGTCCTCCTACGAGCAGTACTTC. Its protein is CASSQAGLAGPSSYEQYF. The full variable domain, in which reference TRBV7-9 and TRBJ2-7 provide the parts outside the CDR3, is DTGVSQNPRHKITKRGQNVTFRCDPISEHNRLYWYRQTLGQGPEFLTYFQNEAQLEKSRLLSDRFSAERPKGSFSTLEIQRTEQGDSAMYLCASSQAGLAGPSSYEQYFGPGTRLTVT.

CDR3 nucleotides: TGTGCCAGCAGCTTCCGGGACAGGGGACCTGGAAACACCATATATTTT. The encoded protein is CASSFRDRGPGNTIYF. The chain uses TRBV14 and TRBJ1-3, with 10 bases aligning to TRBD1. The CDR3 totals 16 residues. The trim removed 5 bases at V and 2 bases at J, leaving 6 bases unmatched. Germline assignment: CDR1 SGHDN and CDR2 FVKESK.

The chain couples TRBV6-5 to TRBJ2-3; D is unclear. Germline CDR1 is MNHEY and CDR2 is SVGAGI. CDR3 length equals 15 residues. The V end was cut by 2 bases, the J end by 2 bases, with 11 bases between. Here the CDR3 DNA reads TGTGCCAGCAGTTACGGTCACTTCAACACAGATACGCAGTATTTT. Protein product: CASSYGHFNTDTQYF.